The sequence of this TCR beta chain was determined in a study of T cell responses to AZD1222 COVID-19 vaccine. TCRdb's table, derived via immunoSEQ multiplex PCR, lists solely in-frame clones and lacks some. The data hold 92,000 or so clones, with roughly 90% observed a single time. As to this clone: Its antigen is currently unknown.

Germline V gene sequence: CDR1 LGHNA, CDR2 YNFKEQ. V dropped 0 bases and J dropped 3; count of bases not matched to a gene: 7. This CDR3 region has 16 residues. Broader study findings: Females made up more of the donors, who were largely white British, and clonal diversity may have come out too low. The breadth and depth of Spike-specific TCRs increased once two AZD1222 doses had been given.

This rearrangement joins TRBV4-2 to TRBJ2-5; 7 bases line up with TRBD2. Material: peripheral blood, obtained on day 0 of AZD1222 vaccination. This clonotype was sampled from an adult in good health. The CDR3 bases are TGTGCCAGCAGCCAAGAAGCGGGACCACCTGAAGAGACCCAGTACTTC. Residues: CASSQEAGPPEETQYF.